Given below is one TCR beta chain in context. Its target is not known. These data belong to a study of Tregs in tolerant kidney transplant recipients. Study-level background: Mixed chimerism was transient after nonmyeloablative marrow transplants from related graft donors.

The protocol was immunoSEQ multiplex PCR, while the TCRdb copy is restricted to in-frame clones and leaves out a portion. The sample has tens of thousands of clones; roughly 89% are singletons. CD4+CD25+CD127- Tregs, CD4+CD25- non-Tregs, CD4 and CD8 cells were sorted. The V gene's germline CDR1 is MNHEY and CDR2 SVGAGI. The CDR3 has 13 amino acids. The germline V and J ends were trimmed by 5 bases and 0 bases, with 7 bases remaining between them. Study-level findings and limits: Tregs expanded with activated donor B cells seemed most donor-specific. Biological reproducibility was not directly addressed in this study.

This material consisted of CD4+ T cells from blood, taken before the transplant. The receptor was derived from a human donor who received a combined kidney and bone marrow transplant. The J gene is TRBJ1-2, the V gene TRBV6-5; weak D call: TRBD1 (6 bases). CDR3 loop: CASSPGANYGYTF. CDR3 bases: TGTGCCAGCAGTCCAGGGGCTAACTATGGCTACACCTTC.